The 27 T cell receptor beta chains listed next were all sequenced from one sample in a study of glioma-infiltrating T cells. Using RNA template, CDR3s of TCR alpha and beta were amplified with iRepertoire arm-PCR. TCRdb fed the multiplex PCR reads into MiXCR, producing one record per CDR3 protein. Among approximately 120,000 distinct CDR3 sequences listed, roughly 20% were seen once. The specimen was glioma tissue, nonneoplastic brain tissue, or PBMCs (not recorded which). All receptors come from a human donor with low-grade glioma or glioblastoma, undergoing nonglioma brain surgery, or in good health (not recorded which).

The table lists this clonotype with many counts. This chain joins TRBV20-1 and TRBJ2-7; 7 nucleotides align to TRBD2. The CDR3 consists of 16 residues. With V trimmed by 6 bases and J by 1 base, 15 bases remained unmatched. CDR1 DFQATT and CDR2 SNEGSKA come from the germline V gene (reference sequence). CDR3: CSAAGPPWEGSYEQYF. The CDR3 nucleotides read TGCAGTGCCGCCGGTCCTCCGTGGGAGGGGTCCTACGAGCAGTACTTC.

In DNA form, the CDR3 reads TGCAGCGTCGAATTTACGGGACAGGTTCAGTACTTC. As protein: CSVEFTGQVQYF. V gene TRBV29-1 combines with J gene TRBJ2-7, with 8 bases lining up with TRBD1. The CDR3 totals 12 residues. V lost 6 bases, J lost 10 bases, and 11 bases stayed unmatched. Germline CDR1 is SQVTM and CDR2 is ANQGSEA.

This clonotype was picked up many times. The CDR3 spells CAIQTEANQPQHF. In nucleotides, the CDR3 is TGTGCCATCCAGACCGAGGCAAATCAGCCCCAGCATTTT. The chain links TRBV10-3 to TRBJ1-5; D call uncertain. V shed 8 bases and J shed 4 bases, with 12 bases lying between them. This CDR3 spans 13 amino acids. Germline lookup yields CDR1 ENHRY and CDR2 SYGVKD.

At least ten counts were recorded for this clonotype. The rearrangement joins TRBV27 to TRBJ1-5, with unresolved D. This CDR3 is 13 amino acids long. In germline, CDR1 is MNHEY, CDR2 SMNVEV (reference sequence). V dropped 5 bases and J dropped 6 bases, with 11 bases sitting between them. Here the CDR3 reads CASSLHGFQPQHF. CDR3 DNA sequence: TGTGCCAGCAGTCTCCACGGCTTTCAGCCCCAGCATTTT.

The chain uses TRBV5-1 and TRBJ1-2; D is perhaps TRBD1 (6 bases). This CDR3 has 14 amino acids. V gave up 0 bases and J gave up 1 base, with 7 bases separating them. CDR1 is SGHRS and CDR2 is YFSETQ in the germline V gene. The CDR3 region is CASSLGDNNYGYTF. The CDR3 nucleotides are TGCGCCAGCAGCTTGGGGGACAATAACTATGGCTACACCTTC. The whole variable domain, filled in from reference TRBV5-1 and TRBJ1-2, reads KAGVTQTPRYLIKTRGQQVTLSCSPISGHRSVSWYQQTPGQGLQFLFEYFSETQRNKGNFPGRFSGRQFSNSRSEMNVSTLELGDSALYLCASSLGDNNYGYTFGSGTRLTVV.

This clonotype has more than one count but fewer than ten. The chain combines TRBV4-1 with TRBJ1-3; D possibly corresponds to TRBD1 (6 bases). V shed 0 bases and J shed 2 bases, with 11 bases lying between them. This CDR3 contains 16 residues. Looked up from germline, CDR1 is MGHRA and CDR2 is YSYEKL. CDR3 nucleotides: TGCGCCAGCAGCCAAGACGCACAGGGTCCTGGAAACACCATATATTTT. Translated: CASSQDAQGPGNTIYF.

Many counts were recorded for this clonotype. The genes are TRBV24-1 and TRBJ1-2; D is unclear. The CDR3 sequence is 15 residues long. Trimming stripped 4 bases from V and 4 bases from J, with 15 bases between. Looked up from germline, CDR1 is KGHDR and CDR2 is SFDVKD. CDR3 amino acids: CATSDRTVAGYGYTF. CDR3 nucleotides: TGTGCCACCAGTGACCGGACGGTAGCGGGCTATGGCTACACCTTC.

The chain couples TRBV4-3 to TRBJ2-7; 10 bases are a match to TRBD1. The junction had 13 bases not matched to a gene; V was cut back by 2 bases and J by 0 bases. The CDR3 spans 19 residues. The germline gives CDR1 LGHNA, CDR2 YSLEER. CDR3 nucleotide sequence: TGCGCCAGCAGCCAATACGAGACAGGGGGCGGCATCGGCTCCTACGAGCAGTACTTC. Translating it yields CASSQYETGGGIGSYEQYF.

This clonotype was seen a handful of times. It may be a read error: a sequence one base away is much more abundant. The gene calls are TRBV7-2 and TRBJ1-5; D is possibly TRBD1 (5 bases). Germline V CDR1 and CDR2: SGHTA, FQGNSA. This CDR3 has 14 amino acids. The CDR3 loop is CASRLVGDNQPQHF. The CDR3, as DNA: TGTGCCAGCCGCTTAGTAGGGGACAATCAGCCCCAGCATTTT.

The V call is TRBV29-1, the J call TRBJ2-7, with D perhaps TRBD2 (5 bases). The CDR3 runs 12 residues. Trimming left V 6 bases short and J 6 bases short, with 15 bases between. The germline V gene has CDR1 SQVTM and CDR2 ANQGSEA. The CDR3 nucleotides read TGCAGCGTCATATCCATCGGGGTCGAGCAGTACTTC. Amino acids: CSVISIGVEQYF.

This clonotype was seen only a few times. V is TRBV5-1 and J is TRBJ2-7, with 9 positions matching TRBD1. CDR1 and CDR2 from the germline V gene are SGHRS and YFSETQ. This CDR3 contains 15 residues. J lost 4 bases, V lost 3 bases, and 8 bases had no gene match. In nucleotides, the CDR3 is TGCGCCAGCAGCTCCTTGACAGGGGGGTCGTACGAGCAGTACTTC. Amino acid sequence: CASSSLTGGSYEQYF.

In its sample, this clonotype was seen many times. The CDR3 here is CASSPGTILSYNEQFF. The DNA for the CDR3 is TGTGCCAGCAGCCCCGGGACTATCCTCTCCTACAATGAGCAGTTCTTC. The rearrangement uses TRBV7-6 and TRBJ2-1; the match to TRBD2 covers 7 bases. This CDR3 comprises 16 residues. The trim removed 5 bases at V and 0 bases at J, leaving 7 bases unmatched. The germline V gene encodes CDR1 SGHVS and CDR2 FNYEAQ.

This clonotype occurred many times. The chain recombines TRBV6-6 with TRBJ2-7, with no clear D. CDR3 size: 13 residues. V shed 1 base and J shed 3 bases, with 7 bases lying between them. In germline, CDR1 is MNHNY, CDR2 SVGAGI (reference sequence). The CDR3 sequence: CASSYYVGYEQYF. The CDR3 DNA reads TGTGCCAGCAGTTACTATGTCGGCTACGAGCAGTACTTC.

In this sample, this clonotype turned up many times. The CDR3 coding sequence is TGTGCCATCAGTTCGACAGGGGGCATTACAGATACGCAGTATTTT. Its translation is CAISSTGGITDTQYF. V gene TRBV10-3 combines with J gene TRBJ2-3, with 10 bases identical to TRBD1. This CDR3 has 15 amino acids. Germline V gene sequence: CDR1 ENHRY, CDR2 SYGVKD. Losses at the gene ends were 5 bases for V and 3 bases for J; bases not matched to a gene: 5.

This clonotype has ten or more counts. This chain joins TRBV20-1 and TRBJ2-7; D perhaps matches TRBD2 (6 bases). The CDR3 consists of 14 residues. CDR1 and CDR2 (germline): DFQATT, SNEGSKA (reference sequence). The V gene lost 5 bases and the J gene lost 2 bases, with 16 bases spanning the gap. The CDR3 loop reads CSAQGGGTTYEQYF. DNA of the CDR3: TGCAGTGCTCAAGGAGGCGGGACCACCTACGAGCAGTACTTC.

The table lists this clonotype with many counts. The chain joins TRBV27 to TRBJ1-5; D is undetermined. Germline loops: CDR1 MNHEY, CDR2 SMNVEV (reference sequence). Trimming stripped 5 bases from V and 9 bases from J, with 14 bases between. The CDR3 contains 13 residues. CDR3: CASSPYGDRPQHF. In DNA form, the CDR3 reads TGTGCCAGCAGTCCATATGGGGATCGGCCCCAGCATTTT.

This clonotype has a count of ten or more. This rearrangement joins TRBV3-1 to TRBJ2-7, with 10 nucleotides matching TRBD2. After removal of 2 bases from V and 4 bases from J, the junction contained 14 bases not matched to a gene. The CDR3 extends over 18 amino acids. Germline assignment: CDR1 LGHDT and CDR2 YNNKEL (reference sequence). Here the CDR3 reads CASSQRGLAGALPYEQYF. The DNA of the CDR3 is TGTGCCAGCAGCCAACGGGGTCTAGCGGGAGCTCTCCCTTACGAGCAGTACTTC.

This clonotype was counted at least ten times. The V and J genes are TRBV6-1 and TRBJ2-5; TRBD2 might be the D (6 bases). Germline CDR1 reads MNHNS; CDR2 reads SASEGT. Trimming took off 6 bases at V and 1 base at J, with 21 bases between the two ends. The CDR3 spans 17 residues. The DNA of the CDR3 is TGTGCCAGCAGAGATTTCTGGGACTCCGACGTCCAAGAGACCCAGTACTTC. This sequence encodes CASRDFWDSDVQETQYF.

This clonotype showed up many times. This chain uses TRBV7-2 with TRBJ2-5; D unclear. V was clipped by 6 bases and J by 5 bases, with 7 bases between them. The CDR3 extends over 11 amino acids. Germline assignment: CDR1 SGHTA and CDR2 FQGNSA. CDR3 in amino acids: CASSQWETQYF. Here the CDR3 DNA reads TGTGCCAGCAGTCAATGGGAGACCCAGTACTTC.

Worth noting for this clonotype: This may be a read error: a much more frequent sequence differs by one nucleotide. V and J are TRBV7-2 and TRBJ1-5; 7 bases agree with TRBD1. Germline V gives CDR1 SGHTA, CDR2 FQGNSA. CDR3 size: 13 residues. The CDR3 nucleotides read TGTGCCGGCAGACTACAGGGGAATCAGCCCCAGCATTTT. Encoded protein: CAGRLQGNQPQHF. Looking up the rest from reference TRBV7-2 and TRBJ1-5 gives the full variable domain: GAGVSQSPSNKVTEKGKDVELRCDPISGHTALYWYRQSLGQGLEFLIYFQGNSAPDKSGLPSDRFSAERTGGSVSTLTIQRTQQEDSAVYLCAGRLQGNQPQHFGDGTRLSIL.

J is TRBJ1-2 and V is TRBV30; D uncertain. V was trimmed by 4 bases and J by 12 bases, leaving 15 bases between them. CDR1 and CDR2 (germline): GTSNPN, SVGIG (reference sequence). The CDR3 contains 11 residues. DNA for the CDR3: TGTGCCTGGACCCCCTTGACGGCCAACACCTTC. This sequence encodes CAWTPLTANTF.

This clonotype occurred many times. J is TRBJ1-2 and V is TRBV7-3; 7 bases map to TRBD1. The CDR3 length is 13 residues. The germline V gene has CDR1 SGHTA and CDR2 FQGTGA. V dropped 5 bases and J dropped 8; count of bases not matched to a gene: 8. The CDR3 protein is CASSPTGEGGYTF. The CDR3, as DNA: TGTGCCAGCAGCCCTACAGGGGAAGGCGGCTACACCTTC.

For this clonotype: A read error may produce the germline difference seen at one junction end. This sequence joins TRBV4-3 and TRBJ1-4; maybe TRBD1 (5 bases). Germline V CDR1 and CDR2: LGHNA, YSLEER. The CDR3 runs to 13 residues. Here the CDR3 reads CAGSQDPGKKLFF. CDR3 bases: TGCGCCGGCAGCCAAGATCCAGGGAAGAAACTGTTTTTT.

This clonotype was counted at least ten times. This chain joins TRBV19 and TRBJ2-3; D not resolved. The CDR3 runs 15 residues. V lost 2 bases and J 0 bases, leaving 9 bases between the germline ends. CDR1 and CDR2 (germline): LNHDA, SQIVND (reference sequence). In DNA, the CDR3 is TGTGCCAGTAGTATACGCACCTCTAGCACAGATACGCAGTATTTT. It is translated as CASSIRTSSTDTQYF.

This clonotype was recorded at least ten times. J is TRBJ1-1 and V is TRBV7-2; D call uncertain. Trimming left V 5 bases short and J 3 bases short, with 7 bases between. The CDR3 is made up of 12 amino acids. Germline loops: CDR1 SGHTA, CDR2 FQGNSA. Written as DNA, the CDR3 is TGTGCCAGCAGCCCACAGTACACTGAAGCTTTCTTT. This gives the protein CASSPQYTEAFF.

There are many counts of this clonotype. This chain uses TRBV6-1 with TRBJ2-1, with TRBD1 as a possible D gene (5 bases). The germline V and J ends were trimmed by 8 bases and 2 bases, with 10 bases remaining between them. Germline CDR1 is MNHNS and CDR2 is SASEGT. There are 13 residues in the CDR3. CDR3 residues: CASSTTAYNEQFF. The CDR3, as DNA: TGTGCCAGCTCTACGACAGCCTACAATGAGCAGTTCTTC.

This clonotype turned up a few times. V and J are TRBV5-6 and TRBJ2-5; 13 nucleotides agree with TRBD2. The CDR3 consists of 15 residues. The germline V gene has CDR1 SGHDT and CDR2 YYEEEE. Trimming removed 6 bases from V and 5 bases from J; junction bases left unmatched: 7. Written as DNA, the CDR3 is TGTGCCAGCACCGGACTAGCGGGAGTCAGCGAGACCCAGTACTTC. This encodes CASTGLAGVSETQYF.